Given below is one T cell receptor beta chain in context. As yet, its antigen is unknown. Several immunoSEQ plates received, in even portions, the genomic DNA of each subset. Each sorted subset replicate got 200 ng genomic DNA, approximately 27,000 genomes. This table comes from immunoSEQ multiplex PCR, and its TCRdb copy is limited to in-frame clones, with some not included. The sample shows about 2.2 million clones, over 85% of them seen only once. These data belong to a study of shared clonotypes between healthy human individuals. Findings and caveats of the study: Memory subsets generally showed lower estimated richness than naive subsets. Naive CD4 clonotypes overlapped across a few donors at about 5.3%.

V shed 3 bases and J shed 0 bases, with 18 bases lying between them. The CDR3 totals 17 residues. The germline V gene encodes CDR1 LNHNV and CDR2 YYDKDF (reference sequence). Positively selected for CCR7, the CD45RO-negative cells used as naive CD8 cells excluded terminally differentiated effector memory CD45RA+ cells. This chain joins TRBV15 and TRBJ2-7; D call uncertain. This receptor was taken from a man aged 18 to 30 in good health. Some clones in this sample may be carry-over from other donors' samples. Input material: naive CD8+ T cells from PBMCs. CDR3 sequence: CATSRARAELSSYEQYF. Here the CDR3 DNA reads TGTGCCACCAGCAGGGCTCGGGCGGAATTAAGCTCCTACGAGCAGTACTTC.